The entry below gives a single TCR beta chain sequence along with its context. Antigen unknown. The tumor samples were collected prior to definitive surgery or chemotherapy. This sample was included in a study of high-grade serous ovarian cancer treatment subgroups. General study results and limits: Tumors within one patient showed repertoire similarity of about 0.095 to 0.85.

This CDR3 is built from 13 residues. Germline values: CDR1 SGHTA, CDR2 FQGTGA. After removal of 2 bases from V and 3 bases from J, the junction contained 0 bases not matched to a gene. Assay used: immunoSEQ multiplex PCR; TCRdb lists only in-frame clones, some missing. The sample yields roughly 18,000 clones, approximately 72% seen once. The sample comprised tumor tissue. The receptor was isolated from a human donor with high-grade serous ovarian cancer. This rearrangement joins TRBV7-3 to TRBJ2-5, with 7 bases aligning to TRBD1. In DNA form, the CDR3 reads TGTGCCAGCAGCTTACAGGGGGAAGAGACCCAGTACTTC. It encodes CASSLQGEETQYF.